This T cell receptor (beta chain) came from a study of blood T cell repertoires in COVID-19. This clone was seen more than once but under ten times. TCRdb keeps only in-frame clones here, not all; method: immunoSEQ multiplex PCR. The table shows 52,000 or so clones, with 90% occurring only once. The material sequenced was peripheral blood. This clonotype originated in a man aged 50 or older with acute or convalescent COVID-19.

The CDR3 sequence: CASGGSYNEQFF. Written as DNA, the CDR3 is TGCGCCAGCGGCGGCTCCTACAATGAGCAGTTCTTC. The chain combines TRBV4-1 with TRBJ2-1; D ambiguous. The germline V and J ends were trimmed by 8 bases and 0 bases, with 5 bases remaining between them. This CDR3 region has 12 residues. Germline CDR1 MGHRA, CDR2 YSYEKL.